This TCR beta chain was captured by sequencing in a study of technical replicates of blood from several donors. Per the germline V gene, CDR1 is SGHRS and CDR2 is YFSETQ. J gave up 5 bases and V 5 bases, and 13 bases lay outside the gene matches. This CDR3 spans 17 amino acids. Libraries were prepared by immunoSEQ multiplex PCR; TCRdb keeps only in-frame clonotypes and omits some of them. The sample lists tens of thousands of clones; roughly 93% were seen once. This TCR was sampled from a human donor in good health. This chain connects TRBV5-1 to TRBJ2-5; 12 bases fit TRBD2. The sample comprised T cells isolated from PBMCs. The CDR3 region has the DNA TGCGCCAGCAGACTAGGACTAGCGGGGTCCATTGGGGAGACCCAGTACTTC. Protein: CASRLGLAGSIGETQYF. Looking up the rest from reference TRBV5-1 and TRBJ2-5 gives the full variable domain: KAGVTQTPRYLIKTRGQQVTLSCSPISGHRSVSWYQQTPGQGLQFLFEYFSETQRNKGNFPGRFSGRQFSNSRSEMNVSTLELGDSALYLCASRLGLAGSIGETQYFGPGTRLLVL.